This T cell receptor (beta chain) emerged from a study of shared clonotypes between healthy human individuals. This clone has only one observation. Sequenced by immunoSEQ multiplex PCR; TCRdb stores in-frame clones only, minus some. The sample holds about a million clones, about 70% seen once. Source material: memory CD4+ T cells sorted from blood. Subset: CD45RA-negative fraction. The origin of this receptor is a man aged 18 to 29 in good health.

This CDR3 is CASSLNAGDSNQPQHF. The CDR3 DNA reads as TGCGCCAGCAGCCTCAATGCGGGAGATAGCAATCAGCCCCAGCATTTT. V gene TRBV4-1 combines with J gene TRBJ1-5; D is undetermined. The ends were cut back, 4 bases at V and 0 bases at J, with 13 bases in the middle. CDR1 MGHRA and CDR2 YSYEKL come from the germline V gene. CDR3 size: 16 residues.